These 3 T cell receptor beta chains were sequenced from one sample in a study of CD8 T cells in ankylosing spondylitis. TCRdb fed the 5' RACE reads into MiXCR, producing one record per CDR3 protein. There are some 200,000 distinct CDR3 sequences in the sample; over 10% occur only once, and about 17% lies in the top ten. The sequenced sample consisted of blood, either unsorted or a sorted T cell fraction (not recorded which). Receptors originate from a male donor with ankylosing spondylitis or in good health (not recorded which).

Concerning this clonotype: This CDR3 fails to terminate in the conserved phenylalanine or tryptophan, so it likely reflects a read error. The CDR3 spells CASSFFGPYTGETQYL. The CDR3 DNA reads TGTGCCAGCAGTTTCTTCGGACCCTACACTGGGGAGACCCAGTACTTA. J is TRBJ2-5 and V is TRBV12-3 or TRBV12-4; D uncertain. The CDR3 is 16 amino acids. V was shortened by 3 bases and J by 5 bases, with 19 bases between the two germline ends.

V is TRBV7-2 and J is TRBJ2-7, with 8 nucleotides matching TRBD2. V lost 3 bases and J lost 4; bases outside the gene matches: 5. The CDR3 sequence is 14 residues long. Looked up from germline, CDR1 is SGHTA and CDR2 is FQGNSA. The CDR3 loop is CASSLYSGKYEQYF. The CDR3 DNA follows: TGTGCCAGCAGCTTGTATAGCGGGAAGTACGAGCAGTACTTC.

This rearrangement joins TRBV2 to TRBJ1-5; no clear D gene. Trimming shortened V by 4 bases and J by 0 bases, and 13 bases separated the two germline ends. The CDR3 is 16 amino acids. CDR1 is SNHLY and CDR2 is FYNNEI in the germline V gene. The CDR3 region has the DNA TGTGCCAGCAGTGCTCAGGCAGTATATAGCAATCAGCCCCAGCATTTT. Translating it yields CASSAQAVYSNQPQHF.